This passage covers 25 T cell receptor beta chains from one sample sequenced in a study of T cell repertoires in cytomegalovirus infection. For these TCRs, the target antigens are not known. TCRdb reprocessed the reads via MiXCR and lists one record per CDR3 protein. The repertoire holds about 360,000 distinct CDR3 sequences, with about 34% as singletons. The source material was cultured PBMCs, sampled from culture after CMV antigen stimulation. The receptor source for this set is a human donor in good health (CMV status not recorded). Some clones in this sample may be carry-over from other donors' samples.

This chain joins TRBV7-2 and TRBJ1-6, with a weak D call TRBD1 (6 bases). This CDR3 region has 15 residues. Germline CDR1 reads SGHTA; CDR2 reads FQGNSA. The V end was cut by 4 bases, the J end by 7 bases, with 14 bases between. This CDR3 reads CASSSMTGVNSPLHF. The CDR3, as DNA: TGTGCCAGCAGCTCGATGACAGGTGTAAATTCACCCCTCCACTTT.

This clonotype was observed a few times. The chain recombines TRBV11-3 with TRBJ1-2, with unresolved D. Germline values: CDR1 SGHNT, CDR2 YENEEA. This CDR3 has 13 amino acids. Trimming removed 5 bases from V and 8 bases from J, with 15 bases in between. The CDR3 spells CASSPSRTGGYTF. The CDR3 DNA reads TGTGCCAGCAGCCCAAGCCGGACGGGGGGCTACACCTTC.

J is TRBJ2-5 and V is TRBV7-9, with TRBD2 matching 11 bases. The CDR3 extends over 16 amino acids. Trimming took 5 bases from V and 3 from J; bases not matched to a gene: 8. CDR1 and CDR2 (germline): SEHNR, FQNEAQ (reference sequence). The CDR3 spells CASSHSGRALEETQYF. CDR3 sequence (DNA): TGTGCCAGCAGCCATAGCGGGAGGGCCCTCGAAGAGACCCAGTACTTC.

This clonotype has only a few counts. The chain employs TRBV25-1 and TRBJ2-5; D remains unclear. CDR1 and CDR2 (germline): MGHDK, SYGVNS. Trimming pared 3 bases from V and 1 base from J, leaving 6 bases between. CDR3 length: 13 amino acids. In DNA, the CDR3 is TGTGCCAGCAGTGAGCACGGCCAAGAGACCCAGTACTTC. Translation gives CASSEHGQETQYF.

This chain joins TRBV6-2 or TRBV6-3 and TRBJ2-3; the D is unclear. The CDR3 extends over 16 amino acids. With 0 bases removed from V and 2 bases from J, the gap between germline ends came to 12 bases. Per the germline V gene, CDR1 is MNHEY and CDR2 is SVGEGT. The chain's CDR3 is CASSYSETTLTDTQYF. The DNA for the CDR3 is TGTGCCAGCAGTTACTCGGAGACAACCCTCACAGATACGCAGTATTTT.

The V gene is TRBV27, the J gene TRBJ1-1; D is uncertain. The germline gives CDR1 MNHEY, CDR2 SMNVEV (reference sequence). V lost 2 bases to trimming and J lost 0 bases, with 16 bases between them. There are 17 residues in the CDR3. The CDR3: CASSLMAVPNMNTEAFF. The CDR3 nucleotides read TGTGCCAGCAGTTTAATGGCAGTACCTAACATGAACACTGAAGCTTTCTTT.

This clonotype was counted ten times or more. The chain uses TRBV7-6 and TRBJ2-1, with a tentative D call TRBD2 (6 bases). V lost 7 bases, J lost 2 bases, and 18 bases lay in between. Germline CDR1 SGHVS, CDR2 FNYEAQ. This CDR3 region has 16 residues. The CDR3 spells CASTTEWGDAYNEQFF. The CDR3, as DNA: TGTGCCAGCACCACCGAATGGGGGGACGCCTACAATGAGCAGTTCTTC.

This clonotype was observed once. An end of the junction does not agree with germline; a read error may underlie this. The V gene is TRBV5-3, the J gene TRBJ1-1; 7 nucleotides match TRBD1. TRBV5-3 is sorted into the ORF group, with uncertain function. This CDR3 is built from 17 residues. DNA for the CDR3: TGTGCCAGCAGCTTGCCGGGCAGGGGGGAGATGAACACTGAAGCTTTCTTT. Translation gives CASSLPGRGEMNTEAFF.

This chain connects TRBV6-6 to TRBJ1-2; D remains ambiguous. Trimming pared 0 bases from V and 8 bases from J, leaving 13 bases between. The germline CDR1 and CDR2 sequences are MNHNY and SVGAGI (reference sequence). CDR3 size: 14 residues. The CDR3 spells CASSYSKREEGYTF. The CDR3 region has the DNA TGTGCCAGCAGTTACTCGAAGAGGGAAGAGGGCTACACCTTC.

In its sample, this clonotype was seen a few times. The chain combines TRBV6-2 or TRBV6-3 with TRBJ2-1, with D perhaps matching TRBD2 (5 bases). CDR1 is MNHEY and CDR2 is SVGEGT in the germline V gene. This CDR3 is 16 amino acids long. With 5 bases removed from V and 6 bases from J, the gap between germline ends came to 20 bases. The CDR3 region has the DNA TGTGCCAGCAGTCCCGTTGGCATAACAGCGGTCAATGAGCAGTTCTTC. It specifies CASSPVGITAVNEQFF.

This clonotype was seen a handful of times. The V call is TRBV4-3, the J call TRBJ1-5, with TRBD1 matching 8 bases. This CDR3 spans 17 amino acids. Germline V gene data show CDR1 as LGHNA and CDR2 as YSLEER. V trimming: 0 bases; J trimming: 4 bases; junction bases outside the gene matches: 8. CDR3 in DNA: TGCGCCAGCAGCCAAGACGGGTCAGGACAGGGTAATCAGCCCCAGCATTTT. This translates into CASSQDGSGQGNQPQHF.

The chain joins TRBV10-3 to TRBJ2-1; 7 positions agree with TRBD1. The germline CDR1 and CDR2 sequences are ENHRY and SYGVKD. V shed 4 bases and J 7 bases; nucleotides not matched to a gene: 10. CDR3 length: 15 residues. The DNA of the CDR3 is TGTGCCATCAGTGTAGGCATAGGGGGCCCTAATGAGCAGTTCTTC. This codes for CAISVGIGGPNEQFF.

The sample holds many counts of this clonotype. In nucleotides, the CDR3 is TGTGCCAGCAGCTTATACGGCACAGATACGCAGTATTTT. Protein product: CASSLYGTDTQYF. The chain employs TRBV7-2 and TRBJ2-3, with D hard to call. Trimming removed 2 bases from V and 1 base from J, with 4 bases in between. This CDR3 is 13 amino acids long. Germline V gives CDR1 SGHTA, CDR2 FQGNSA.

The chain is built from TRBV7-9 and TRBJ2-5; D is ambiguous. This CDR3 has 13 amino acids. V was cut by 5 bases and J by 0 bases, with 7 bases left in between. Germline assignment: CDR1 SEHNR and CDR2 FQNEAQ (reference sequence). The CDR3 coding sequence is TGTGCCAGCAGCCGGCCAGACCAAGAGACCCAGTACTTC. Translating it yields CASSRPDQETQYF.

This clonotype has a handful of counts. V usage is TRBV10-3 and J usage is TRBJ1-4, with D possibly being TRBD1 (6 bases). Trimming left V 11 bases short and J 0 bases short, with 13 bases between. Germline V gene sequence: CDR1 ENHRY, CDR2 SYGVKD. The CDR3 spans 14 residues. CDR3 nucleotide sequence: TGTGCCGCCCGTGCAGGGGCAACTAATGAAAAACTGTTTTTT. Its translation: CAARAGATNEKLFF.

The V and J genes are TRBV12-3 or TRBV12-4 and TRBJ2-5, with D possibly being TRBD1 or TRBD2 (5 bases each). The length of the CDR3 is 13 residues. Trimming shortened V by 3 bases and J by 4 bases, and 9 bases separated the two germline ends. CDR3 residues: CASSFRGVETQYF. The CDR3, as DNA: TGTGCCAGCAGTTTTAGAGGGGTAGAGACCCAGTACTTC.

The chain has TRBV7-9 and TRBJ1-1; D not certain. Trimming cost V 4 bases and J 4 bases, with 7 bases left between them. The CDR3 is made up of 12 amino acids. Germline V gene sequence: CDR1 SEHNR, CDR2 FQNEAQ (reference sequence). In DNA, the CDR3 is TGTGCCAGCAGCTCGTCAGCCACTGAAGCTTTCTTT. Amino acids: CASSSSATEAFF.

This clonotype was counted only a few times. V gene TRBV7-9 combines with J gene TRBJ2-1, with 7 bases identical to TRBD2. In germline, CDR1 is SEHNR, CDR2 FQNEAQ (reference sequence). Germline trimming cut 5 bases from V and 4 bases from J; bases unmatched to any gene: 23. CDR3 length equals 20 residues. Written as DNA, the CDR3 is TGTGCCAGCAGCCGAACCCTCTTGACGGGAGGACGATCGGCGTACAATGAGCAGTTCTTC. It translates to CASSRTLLTGGRSAYNEQFF.

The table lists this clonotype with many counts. CDR3 nucleotide sequence: TGTGCCAGCAGCTTAGTTCCGGGGACTGGAAACACCATATATTTT. Its protein is CASSLVPGTGNTIYF. The chain has TRBV7-8 and TRBJ1-3; no clear D. The ends were cut back, 1 base at V and 2 bases at J, with 9 bases in the middle. This CDR3 is built from 15 residues. The germline V gene has CDR1 SGHVS and CDR2 FQNEAQ.

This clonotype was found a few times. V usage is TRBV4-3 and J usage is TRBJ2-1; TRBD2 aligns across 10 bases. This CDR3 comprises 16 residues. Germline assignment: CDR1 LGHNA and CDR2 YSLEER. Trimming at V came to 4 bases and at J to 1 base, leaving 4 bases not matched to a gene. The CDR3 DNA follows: TGCGCCAGCAGCCCTGGACTAGCGGTATCCTACAATGAGCAGTTCTTC. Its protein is CASSPGLAVSYNEQFF.

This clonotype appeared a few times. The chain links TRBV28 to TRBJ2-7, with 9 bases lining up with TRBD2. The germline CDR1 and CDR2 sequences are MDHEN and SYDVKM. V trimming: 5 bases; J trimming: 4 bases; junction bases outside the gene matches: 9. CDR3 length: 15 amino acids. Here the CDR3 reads CASSPVAGEGYEQYF. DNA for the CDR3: TGTGCCAGCAGTCCAGTAGCGGGAGAGGGATACGAGCAGTACTTC.

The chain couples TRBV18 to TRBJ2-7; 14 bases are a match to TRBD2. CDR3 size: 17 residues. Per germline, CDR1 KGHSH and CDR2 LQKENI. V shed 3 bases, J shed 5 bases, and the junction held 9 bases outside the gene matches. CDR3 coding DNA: TGTGCCAGCTCACCCCCAACGACTAGCGGGAGGGCCCACGAGCAGTACTTC. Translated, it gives CASSPPTTSGRAHEQYF.

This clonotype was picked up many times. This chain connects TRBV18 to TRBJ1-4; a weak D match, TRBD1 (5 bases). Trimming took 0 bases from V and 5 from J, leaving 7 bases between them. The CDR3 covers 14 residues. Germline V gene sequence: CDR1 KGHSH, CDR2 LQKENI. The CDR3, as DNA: TGTGCCAGCTCACCACCGGGGCAGAATGAAAAACTGTTTTTT. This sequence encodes CASSPPGQNEKLFF.

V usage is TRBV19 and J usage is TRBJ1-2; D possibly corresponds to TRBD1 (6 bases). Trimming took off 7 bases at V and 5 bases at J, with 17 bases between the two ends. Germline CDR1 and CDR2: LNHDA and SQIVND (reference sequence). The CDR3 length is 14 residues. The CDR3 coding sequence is TGTGCCAGTACCTCCCAGGGGACTTCTTATGGCTACACCTTC. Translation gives CASTSQGTSYGYTF.

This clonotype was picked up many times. Here the CDR3 reads CASSLGLAGRAEQFF. In nucleotides, the CDR3 is TGTGCCAGCAGCTTAGGACTAGCGGGAAGGGCTGAGCAGTTCTTC. V is TRBV7-9 and J is TRBJ2-1; TRBD2 matches 11 bases. J was trimmed by 9 bases and V by 1 base; bases with no gene match: 5. This CDR3 comprises 15 residues. CDR1 and CDR2 (germline): SEHNR, FQNEAQ (reference sequence).